The 3 T cell receptor beta chains presented below share a single source sample, sequenced in a study of control samples from healthy donors and cancer patients (dated by TCRdb to 2018 to 2021). The library was prepared using the immunoSEQ multiplex PCR assay. The table comes from immuneACCESS by way of TCRdb, which keeps in-frame sequences with V and J called. Part of the clones is missing from these tables; in studies checked, under half for an unresolved V gene and the rest for unknown reasons. The sample yields some 150,000 clones; under 95% were counted once. The top ten clones comprise 13% of the sample. Material: blood. The origin of the receptors is a middle-aged man in good health.

The J gene is TRBJ2-7, the V gene TRBV6-1, with D possibly TRBD1 on 5 matching bases. The germline gives CDR1 MNHNS, CDR2 SASEGT. With 0 bases removed from V and 2 bases from J, the gap between germline ends came to 8 bases. CDR3 length: 14 residues. The CDR3 reads CASSEAVGPYEQYF. The CDR3 DNA is TGTGCCAGCAGTGAAGCGGTGGGGCCCTACGAGCAGTACTTC.

The chain has TRBV9 and TRBJ1-2; D is perhaps TRBD1 (5 bases). CDR3 size: 14 residues. V gave up 3 bases and J gave up 2 bases, with 11 bases separating them. Germline CDR1 reads SGDLS; CDR2 reads YYNGEE. This CDR3 reads CASSAPGTNYGYTF. DNA for the CDR3: TGTGCCAGCAGCGCTCCCGGGACCAACTATGGCTACACCTTC.

The chain carries TRBV5-6 and TRBJ1-2, with D perhaps matching TRBD1 (5 bases). The CDR3 runs 13 residues. Germline V gene lookup returns CDR1 SGHDT and CDR2 YYEEEE. The V and J ends lost 5 bases and 5 bases respectively, with 13 bases between them. The CDR3 coding sequence is TGTGCCAGCAGTATCGGGGCGGAATATGGCTACACCTTC. It specifies CASSIGAEYGYTF.